This TCR beta chain came from a study of control samples from healthy donors and cancer patients (dated by TCRdb to 2020 to 2022). The method behind the library was the immunoSEQ multiplex PCR assay. TCRdb holds this immuneACCESS table with in-frame rearrangements only. Some clones are missing; in checked studies, unresolved V genes explain under half, and the rest has no known cause. The sample data list roughly 120,000 clones, and 80% to 90% of these were observed just once. 1.1% of the sample lies in the top ten. This clone was recorded a few times. The target of this receptor is not known. No qualities accompany the bases; no much larger clone lies one base away. From the germline V gene, CDR1 is MGHRA and CDR2 is YSYEKL. Cut back by 0 bases and 6 bases, the V and J ends lie 11 bases apart. Taken from cysteine to phenylalanine, the CDR3 has 14 residues. Just CDR3 DNA is preserved here, 42 bases in frame from base 1.

The sequenced sample was PBMCs. This TCR came from a woman aged 45-65 years with colorectal cancer. This sequence uses TRBV4-1 and TRBJ1-2; the D gene is not confidently resolved. The DNA reads as follows: TGCGCCAGCAGCCAAGATAAAAGGGCTAATGGCTACACCTTC. Translated, this gives CASSQDKRANGYTF.